These 25 T cell receptor beta chains were all obtained from the same sample, sequenced in a study of shared clonotypes between healthy human individuals. The method was immunoSEQ multiplex PCR; TCRdb's version includes in-frame clones alone and lacks a portion of them. The table has about 2.5 million clones, roughly 90% seen once. Sequencing was performed on naive CD4+ T cells from PBMCs. Subset described: CD45RA+ positively selected. The source of these receptors is a man younger than 30 in good health. Some clones in this sample may be carry-over from other donors' samples.

This chain links TRBV7-2 with TRBJ1-2, with 11 bases fitting TRBD1. The CDR3 is 15 amino acids. V lost 3 bases to trimming and J lost 8 bases; unmatched junction nucleotides: 8. Germline V gives CDR1 SGHTA, CDR2 FQGNSA. The CDR3 region is CASSFDRTGGKGYTF. CDR3 DNA: TGTGCCAGCAGCTTCGACCGGACAGGGGGCAAAGGCTACACCTTC.

This chain uses TRBV5-8 with TRBJ1-1; 9 nucleotides match TRBD1. The germline gives CDR1 SGHTS, CDR2 YDEGEE. The CDR3 contains 17 residues. V dropped 4 bases and J dropped 0; count of bases not matched to a gene: 10. The CDR3 DNA reads TGTGCCAGCAGCCAGACAGGGGGAGTTTTCATGAACACTGAAGCTTTCTTT. Translating gives CASSQTGGVFMNTEAFF.

The chain has TRBV6-1 and TRBJ2-7; tentative D call: TRBD1 (5 bases). The V gene's germline CDR1 is MNHNS and CDR2 SASEGT. The CDR3 sequence is 16 residues long. The V and J ends lost 3 bases and 0 bases respectively, with 15 bases between them. CDR3 protein: CASSEGPDVASYEQYF. The CDR3 DNA is TGTGCCAGCAGTGAGGGGCCAGACGTCGCCTCCTACGAGCAGTACTTC.

The gene calls are TRBV5-4 and TRBJ2-1; 9 bases fit TRBD2. The J segment lost 4 bases and the V segment lost 0 bases, leaving 11 bases of the junction unmatched. Per germline, CDR1 SGHNT and CDR2 YYREEE (reference sequence). This CDR3 is built from 18 residues. The CDR3 sequence: CASSLAGSGSAYYNEQFF. The CDR3 DNA reads as TGTGCCAGCAGCTTGGCCGGTAGCGGGAGTGCCTATTACAATGAGCAGTTCTTC.

The rearrangement joins TRBV7-9 to TRBJ1-6; the D is unclear. V was pared by 6 bases and J by 11 bases, with 11 bases between. This CDR3 region has 12 residues. Germline V lookup: CDR1 SEHNR, CDR2 FQNEAQ (reference sequence). CDR3 sequence: CASSYIVAPLHF. As DNA, the CDR3 is TGTGCCAGCAGTTACATCGTGGCACCCCTCCACTTT.

The V call is TRBV27, the J call TRBJ1-2; 7 nucleotides agree with TRBD1. The trim removed 6 bases at V and 2 bases at J, leaving 6 bases unmatched. This CDR3 is 14 amino acids long. Germline assignment: CDR1 MNHEY and CDR2 SMNVEV (reference sequence). The CDR3 reads CASRHEQGNYGYTF. In nucleotides, the CDR3 is TGTGCCAGCAGACATGAACAGGGGAACTATGGCTACACCTTC.

This clone was found once. The CDR3 region is CASSLWLAVAYGYTF. CDR3 DNA sequence: TGTGCCAGCAGCTTGTGGCTAGCCGTGGCCTATGGCTACACCTTC. This chain connects TRBV5-6 to TRBJ1-2; unclear D gene. V was pared by 1 base and J by 4 bases, with 14 bases between. Per the germline V gene, CDR1 is SGHDT and CDR2 is YYEEEE. The CDR3 spans 15 residues.

This clone appeared a single time. J is TRBJ1-1 and V is TRBV27, with D possibly matching TRBD1 (6 bases). CDR1 MNHEY and CDR2 SMNVEV come from the germline V gene (reference sequence). The CDR3 has 14 amino acids. V lost 6 bases and J 0 bases, leaving 11 bases between the germline ends. The CDR3 spells CASSRTDMNTEAFF. CDR3 DNA: TGTGCCAGCAGCCGGACAGACATGAACACTGAAGCTTTCTTT.

The chain is built from TRBV5-4 and TRBJ1-2, with 11 bases identical to TRBD1. Germline trimming cut 4 bases from V and 4 bases from J; bases unmatched to any gene: 6. The CDR3 runs 15 residues. Germline lookup yields CDR1 SGHNT and CDR2 YYREEE (reference sequence). CDR3 region: CASSTGQGAVYGYTF. For the CDR3, the DNA is TGTGCCAGCAGCACAGGACAGGGGGCAGTCTATGGCTACACCTTC.

This chain joins TRBV25-1 and TRBJ1-3; no reliable D call. CDR1 and CDR2 (germline): MGHDK, SYGVNS. This CDR3 spans 13 amino acids. V lost 4 bases and J 1 base, leaving 5 bases between the germline ends. CDR3 protein: CASSVISGNTIYF. CDR3 in DNA: TGTGCCAGCAGTGTTATTTCTGGAAACACCATATATTTT.

The CDR3 coding sequence is TGTGCCAGCATCGCGGACAGGCCCGCACTGAACACTGAAGCTTTCTTT. Protein product: CASIADRPALNTEAFF. The gene calls are TRBV2 and TRBJ1-1, with 7 bases that match TRBD1. Unmatched junction bases numbered 11, after V lost 7 bases and J lost 0 bases. Germline loops: CDR1 SNHLY, CDR2 FYNNEI. CDR3 length: 16 residues.

The CDR3 DNA is TGTGCCAGCAGCAATTCCCAGGGCAGCCCTTACACTGAAGCTTTCTTT. Its protein is CASSNSQGSPYTEAFF. This rearrangement joins TRBV28 to TRBJ1-1; tentative D call: TRBD1 (5 bases). V gave up 6 bases and J gave up 3 bases, with 20 bases separating them. CDR1 and CDR2 from the germline V gene are MDHEN and SYDVKM. The CDR3 runs 16 residues.

This clone was counted a single time. The rearrangement links TRBV7-2 to TRBJ2-1, with TRBD2 matching over 12 bases. The CDR3 totals 16 residues. V shed 1 base and J 15 bases; nucleotides not matched to a gene: 13. Per the germline V gene, CDR1 is SGHTA and CDR2 is FQGNSA. The CDR3 sequence is CASSLGERGLAGRLFF. The DNA of the CDR3 is TGTGCCAGCAGCTTAGGGGAGCGAGGACTAGCGGGAAGGCTGTTCTTC.

This clone was observed a few times. Other DNA sequences within the sample encode an identical CDR3. The V gene is TRBV18, the J gene TRBJ1-5, with 10 bases aligning to TRBD1. Germline V gene data show CDR1 as KGHSH and CDR2 as LQKENI. V lost 3 bases to trimming and J lost 4 bases; unmatched junction nucleotides: 0. The CDR3 has 14 residues. For the CDR3, the DNA is TGTGCCAGCTCACCGGACAGGGGGAATCAGCCCCAGCATTTT. Translation: CASSPDRGNQPQHF.

As concerns this clone: The sample contains more than one DNA sequence encoding this CDR3. The chain is built from TRBV5-6 and TRBJ1-1; D is unresolved. Germline CDR1 and CDR2: SGHDT and YYEEEE. Trimming removed 2 bases at V and 1 base at J, with 6 bases between. This CDR3 has 13 amino acids. The CDR3 nucleotides read TGTGCCAGCAGCTTCGGGGAGAACACTGAAGCTTTCTTT. This codes for CASSFGENTEAFF.

The rearrangement uses TRBV6-5 and TRBJ2-7, with D tentatively TRBD1 (6 bases). Germline V gene lookup returns CDR1 MNHEY and CDR2 SVGAGI. V was cut by 6 bases and J by 2 bases, with 17 bases left in between. The CDR3 consists of 15 residues. The CDR3, as DNA: TGTGCCAGCAGCCCGCTGGGGGCAGGGACCTACGAGCAGTACTTC. As protein: CASSPLGAGTYEQYF.

The chain combines TRBV11-2 with TRBJ1-4, with D hard to call. V shed 5 bases and J shed 4 bases, with 17 bases lying between them. This CDR3 is built from 16 residues. Germline V gene data show CDR1 as SGHAT and CDR2 as FQNNGV. The CDR3 DNA reads TGTGCCAGCAGCCCCGGTCCCGGCAGGTTTAATGAAAAACTGTTTTTT. Translation: CASSPGPGRFNEKLFF.

This chain uses TRBV4-3 with TRBJ2-1; D is unclear. Germline V lookup: CDR1 LGHNA, CDR2 YSLEER. This CDR3 is built from 16 residues. The V end was cut by 4 bases, the J end by 0 bases, with 13 bases between. In DNA form, the CDR3 reads TGCGCCAGCAGCCGCACCAGTAACCCCTCCTACAATGAGCAGTTCTTC. Its translation is CASSRTSNPSYNEQFF.

V is TRBV7-9 and J is TRBJ2-7, with D possibly TRBD2 on 5 matching bases. This CDR3 comprises 13 residues. Trimming removed 4 bases from V and 5 bases from J, with 12 bases in between. The germline V gene encodes CDR1 SEHNR and CDR2 FQNEAQ (reference sequence). CDR3 sequence: CASSSGVRDEQYF. The CDR3, as DNA: TGTGCCAGCAGCTCTGGAGTGAGGGACGAGCAGTACTTC.

V and J are TRBV10-3 and TRBJ2-3, with TRBD2 matching 13 bases. CDR1 is ENHRY and CDR2 is SYGVKD in the germline V gene. This CDR3 is 16 amino acids long. The trim removed 0 bases at V and 5 bases at J, leaving 2 bases unmatched. The CDR3 region has the DNA TGTGCCATCAGTGAGTCAAGGACTAGCGGGAGAGATACGCAGTATTTT. Encoded protein: CAISESRTSGRDTQYF.

This rearrangement joins TRBV19 to TRBJ1-1; D not resolved. CDR1 is LNHDA, CDR2 SQIVND, per germline (reference sequence). V gave up 5 bases and J gave up 3 bases, with 16 bases separating them. The CDR3 is 15 residues long. CDR3 amino acids: CASSFKTGSYTEAFF. CDR3 nucleotides: TGTGCCAGTAGTTTTAAGACCGGGTCTTACACTGAAGCTTTCTTT.

This sequence joins TRBV19 and TRBJ2-7, with D hard to call. The CDR3 sequence is 15 residues long. CDR1 is LNHDA and CDR2 is SQIVND in the germline V gene (reference sequence). Trimming cost V 5 bases and J 3 bases, with 17 bases left between them. The CDR3 loop is CASSPTGSVGYEQYF. CDR3 DNA: TGTGCCAGTAGTCCCACGGGCTCGGTGGGCTACGAGCAGTACTTC.

V and J are TRBV29-1 and TRBJ2-1; D is undetermined. CDR3 length: 13 residues. V was clipped by 4 bases and J by 7 bases, with 14 bases between them. CDR1 SQVTM and CDR2 ANQGSEA come from the germline V gene. CDR3: CSVVSGLRNEQFF. CDR3 nucleotide sequence: TGCAGCGTTGTCTCTGGGCTGAGAAATGAGCAGTTCTTC.

The chain couples TRBV2 to TRBJ2-7, with a possible D match to TRBD1 (6 bases). CDR1 SNHLY and CDR2 FYNNEI come from the germline V gene. The CDR3 has 14 residues. Trimming pared 4 bases from V and 1 base from J, leaving 11 bases between. Here the CDR3 DNA reads TGTGCCAGCAGTGCCCGGCAGGGGTCCTACGAGCAGTACTTC. It codes for CASSARQGSYEQYF.

In regard to this clone: Other nucleotide sequences from this sample produce the same CDR3. This chain uses TRBV28 with TRBJ1-1, with D hard to call. Germline lookup yields CDR1 MDHEN and CDR2 SYDVKM. CDR3 size: 12 residues. The V gene lost 7 bases and the J gene lost 0 bases, with 6 bases spanning the gap. The CDR3 nucleotides read TGTGCCAGCAACCTTCTGAACACTGAAGCTTTCTTT. It yields the protein CASNLLNTEAFF.